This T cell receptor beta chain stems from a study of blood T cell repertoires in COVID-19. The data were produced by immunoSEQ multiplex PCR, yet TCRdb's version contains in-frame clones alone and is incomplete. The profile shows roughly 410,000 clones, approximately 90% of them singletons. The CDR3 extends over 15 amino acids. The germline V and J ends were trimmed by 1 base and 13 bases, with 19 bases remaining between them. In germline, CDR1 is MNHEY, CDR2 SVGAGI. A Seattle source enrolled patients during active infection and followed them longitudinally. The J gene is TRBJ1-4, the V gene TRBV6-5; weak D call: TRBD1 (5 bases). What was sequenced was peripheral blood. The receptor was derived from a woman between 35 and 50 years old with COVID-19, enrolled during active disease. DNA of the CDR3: TGTGCCAGCAGTTACTTAGGGGTTGGAGAAAAGGGACTGTTTTTT. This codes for CASSYLGVGEKGLFF.